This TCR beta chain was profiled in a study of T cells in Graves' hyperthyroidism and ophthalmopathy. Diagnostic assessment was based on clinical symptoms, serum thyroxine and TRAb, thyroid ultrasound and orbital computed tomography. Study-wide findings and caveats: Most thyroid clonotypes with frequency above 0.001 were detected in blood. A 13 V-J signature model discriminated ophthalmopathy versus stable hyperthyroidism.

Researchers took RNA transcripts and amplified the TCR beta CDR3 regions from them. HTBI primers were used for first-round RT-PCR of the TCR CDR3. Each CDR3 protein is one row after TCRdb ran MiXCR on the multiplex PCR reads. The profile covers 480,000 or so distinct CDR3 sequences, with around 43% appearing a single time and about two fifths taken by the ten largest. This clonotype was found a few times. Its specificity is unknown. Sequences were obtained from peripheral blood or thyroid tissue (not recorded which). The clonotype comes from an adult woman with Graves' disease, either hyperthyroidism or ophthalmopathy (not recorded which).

The CDR3 here is CATSRPQGTGANVLTF. As DNA, the CDR3 is TGTGCCACCAGCAGACCACAGGGCACTGGGGCCAACGTCCTGACTTTC. The chain joins TRBV15 to TRBJ2-6; D might be TRBD1 (6 bases). Looked up from germline, CDR1 is LNHNV and CDR2 is YYDKDF (reference sequence). Between the trimmed V and J ends, which lost 2 bases and 2 bases, there was a span of 10 bases. CDR3 size: 16 residues.